What follows are 14 T cell receptor beta chains derived from one specimen sequenced in a study of blood T cell repertoires in COVID-19. Method: immunoSEQ multiplex PCR; TCRdb's copy keeps in-frame clones and lacks some. The sample has 350,000 to 400,000 clones, roughly nine tenths seen once; the top ten hold around 0.94%. The sample comprised PBMCs or T cells enriched from blood (not recorded which). The source is a woman aged 40 to 55 who had been exposed to COVID-19.

This rearrangement joins TRBV14 to TRBJ2-5; D remains ambiguous. The CDR3 covers 14 residues. Between the trimmed V and J ends, which lost 0 bases and 1 base, there was a span of 6 bases. CDR1 is SGHDN and CDR2 is FVKESK in the germline V gene. The DNA of the CDR3 is TGTGCCAGCAGCCAAGATACGGTCCAAGAGACCCAGTACTTC. This gives the protein CASSQDTVQETQYF.

V is TRBV7-2 and J is TRBJ1-3; no clear D gene. The CDR3 totals 13 residues. Looked up from germline, CDR1 is SGHTA and CDR2 is FQGNSA. The ends were cut back, 1 base at V and 4 bases at J, with 5 bases in the middle. The CDR3 DNA sequence: TGTGCCAGCAGCTTAGTGCGGGGAAACACCATATATTTT. Translation: CASSLVRGNTIYF. The full variable domain, with the rest looked up from reference TRBV7-2 and TRBJ1-3, is GAGVSQSPSNKVTEKGKDVELRCDPISGHTALYWYRQSLGQGLEFLIYFQGNSAPDKSGLPSDRFSAERTGGSVSTLTIQRTQQEDSAVYLCASSLVRGNTIYFGEGSWLTVV.

For this clone: A single base separates this from a much larger clone, so it may be a read error. The chain employs TRBV7-7 and TRBJ2-3, with 9 bases that match TRBD2. Germline V CDR1 and CDR2: SSHAT, FNYEAQ (reference sequence). This CDR3 contains 14 residues. The CDR3: CASSLAGGTDTQYF. In DNA, the CDR3 is TGTGCTAGCAGCTTAGCGGGAGGCACAGATACGCAGTATTTT.

The rearrangement uses TRBV7-8 and TRBJ1-4, with a weak D call TRBD1 (6 bases). This CDR3 is built from 14 residues. Germline V gene sequence: CDR1 SGHVS, CDR2 FQNEAQ. V was shortened by 5 bases and J by 1 base, with 8 bases between the two germline ends. The CDR3 DNA follows: TGTGCCAGCAGCCCGGACAGAACTAATGAAAAACTGTTTTTT. It encodes CASSPDRTNEKLFF.

The chain carries TRBV20-1 and TRBJ1-2; D is possibly TRBD1 (6 bases). CDR3 length: 15 amino acids. The germline V gene has CDR1 DFQATT and CDR2 SNEGSKA (reference sequence). Trimming removed 6 bases at V and 3 bases at J, with 20 bases between. The CDR3 DNA reads TGCAGTGCCAGTAGCTTGGCCAGGGGTTACTATGGCTACACCTTC. It specifies CSASSLARGYYGYTF.

The CDR3 coding sequence is TGCAGTGCTAGTCCGGGTACCTCCGGGGAGCTGTTTTTT. Its translation is CSASPGTSGELFF. The chain employs TRBV20-1 and TRBJ2-2, with D hard to call. With 3 bases removed from V and 6 bases from J, the gap between germline ends came to 11 bases. Germline V gene data show CDR1 as DFQATT and CDR2 as SNEGSKA (reference sequence). The CDR3 has 13 residues.

The gene calls are TRBV7-6 and TRBJ1-1, with 12 bases matching TRBD1. Germline V gives CDR1 SGHVS, CDR2 FNYEAQ. CDR3 size: 17 residues. Germline trimming cut 3 bases from V and 1 base from J; bases unmatched to any gene: 6. The CDR3 sequence: CASSFLGQGAQNTEAFF. The CDR3 DNA sequence: TGTGCCAGCAGCTTTCTGGGACAGGGGGCGCAGAACACTGAAGCTTTCTTT.

The chain is built from TRBV7-2 and TRBJ2-3; unclear D gene. The germline V and J ends were trimmed by 4 bases and 3 bases, with 8 bases remaining between them. The CDR3 is 13 residues long. CDR1 and CDR2 from the germline V gene are SGHTA and FQGNSA. CDR3 protein: CASSSPETDTQYF. In nucleotides, the CDR3 is TGTGCCAGCAGCTCCCCGGAGACAGATACGCAGTATTTT. Looking up the rest from reference TRBV7-2 and TRBJ2-3 gives the full variable domain: GAGVSQSPSNKVTEKGKDVELRCDPISGHTALYWYRQSLGQGLEFLIYFQGNSAPDKSGLPSDRFSAERTGGSVSTLTIQRTQQEDSAVYLCASSSPETDTQYFGPGTRLTVL.

CDR3 residues: CASSDRGNSPLHF. CDR3 bases: TGTGCCAGCAGCGACAGGGGTAACTCACCCCTCCACTTT. The genes are TRBV11-2 and TRBJ1-6; 8 bases are a match to TRBD1. Trimming cost V 5 bases and J 10 bases; bases outside gene matches: 4. The CDR3 runs to 13 residues. The V gene's germline CDR1 is SGHAT and CDR2 FQNNGV.

The gene calls are TRBV6-5 and TRBJ1-2; D perhaps matches TRBD1 (6 bases). CDR3 length: 11 residues. Trimming removed 6 bases from V and 5 bases from J, with 7 bases in between. Per the germline V gene, CDR1 is MNHEY and CDR2 is SVGAGI. CDR3 in amino acids: CASRDRYGYTF. DNA of the CDR3: TGTGCCAGCAGGGACAGATATGGCTACACCTTC.

This chain connects TRBV5-5 to TRBJ2-7; 16 nucleotides line up with TRBD2. Germline V gene lookup returns CDR1 SGHKS and CDR2 YYEKEE (reference sequence). This CDR3 region has 18 residues. Trimming removed 4 bases from V and 4 bases from J; junction bases left unmatched: 11. CDR3 nucleotide sequence: TGTGCCAGCAGCCGAACCGGGACTAGCGGGGGGGCCCCGTACGAGCAGTACTTC. This encodes CASSRTGTSGGAPYEQYF.

The chain carries TRBV24-1 and TRBJ2-7; D not resolved. CDR1 is KGHDR, CDR2 SFDVKD, per germline. The germline V and J ends were trimmed by 11 bases and 4 bases, with 11 bases remaining between them. The CDR3 is made up of 11 amino acids. The DNA of the CDR3 is TGTGCCATCGCGGATGGTTACGAGCAGTACTTC. Translated, it gives CAIADGYEQYF.

This clone showed up just a few times. The V gene is TRBV7-9, the J gene TRBJ1-1; D perhaps matches TRBD1 (6 bases). V was trimmed by 4 bases and J by 7 bases, leaving 13 bases between them. CDR1 is SEHNR, CDR2 FQNEAQ, per germline (reference sequence). CDR3 size: 13 residues. CDR3 residues: CASSSEGGNEAFF. The CDR3 DNA follows: TGTGCCAGCAGCTCCGAGGGGGGGAATGAAGCTTTCTTT.

V is TRBV3-1 (or the pseudogene TRBV3-2) and J is TRBJ2-4; 14 bases are shared with TRBD2. Germline V gene sequence: CDR1 LGHDT, CDR2 YNNKEL (reference sequence). The trim removed 1 base at V and 1 base at J, leaving 0 bases unmatched. CDR3 length: 17 residues. The CDR3, as DNA: TGTGCCAGCAGCCAAGGGACTAGCGGGGGGGCCAAAAACATTCAGTACTTC. This sequence encodes CASSQGTSGGAKNIQYF.